Following are 3 T cell receptor beta chains from one sample sequenced in a study of Graves' ophthalmopathy and Graves' hyperthyroidism. TCR beta CDR3 amplification used RNA transcripts. The first-round RT-PCR employed HTBI primers together with the Qiagen OneStep RT-PCR kit. A multiplex PCR was then performed as the second round. TCRdb passed the multiplex PCR reads through MiXCR, listing each CDR3 protein once. The data show 150,000 to 200,000 distinct CDR3 sequences, about 40% seen once. Sequenced input: peripheral blood. The receptors shown here come from a woman aged 40 to 50 with Graves' ophthalmopathy.

This clonotype was counted ten times or more. This chain connects TRBV4-3 to TRBJ2-2; no clear D. The CDR3 contains 12 residues. Germline CDR1 reads LGHNA; CDR2 reads YSLEER. V was pared by 3 bases and J by 7 bases, with 6 bases between. CDR3 in DNA: TGCGCCAGCAGCCAGCTACGCGGGGAGCTGTTTTTT. This translates into CASSQLRGELFF.

Points on this clonotype: The conserved phenylalanine or tryptophan is not found at the CDR3 terminus, so this likely reflects a read error. This rearrangement joins TRBV12-3 or TRBV12-4 to TRBJ1-2; D is undetermined. Between the trimmed V and J ends, which lost 9 bases and 5 bases, there was a span of 13 bases. This CDR3 contains 12 residues. The CDR3 nucleotides are TGTGCCAGTAGCAAAGACGGATATGGCTACACCTCC. This translates into CASSKDGYGYTS.

This clonotype was counted at least ten times. J is TRBJ1-6 and V is TRBV28; the D is unclear. With 2 bases removed from V and 11 bases from J, the gap between germline ends came to 7 bases. The CDR3 runs 12 residues. The germline gives CDR1 MDHEN, CDR2 SYDVKM. This chain's CDR3 is CASSLDQAPLHF. CDR3 DNA: TGTGCCAGCAGTTTAGACCAGGCACCCCTCCACTTT.